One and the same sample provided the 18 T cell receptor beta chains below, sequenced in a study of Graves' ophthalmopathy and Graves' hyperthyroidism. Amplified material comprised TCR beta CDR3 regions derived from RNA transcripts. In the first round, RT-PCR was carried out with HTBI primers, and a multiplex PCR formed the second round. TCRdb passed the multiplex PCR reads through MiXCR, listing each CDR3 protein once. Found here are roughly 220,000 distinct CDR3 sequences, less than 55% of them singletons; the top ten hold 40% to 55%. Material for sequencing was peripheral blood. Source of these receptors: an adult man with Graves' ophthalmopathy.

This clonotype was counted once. The CDR3 sequence is CASSLDGTGGTGELFF. CDR3 sequence (DNA): TGTGCCAGCAGCTTGGATGGGACAGGGGGCACCGGGGAGCTGTTTTTT. V usage is TRBV5-4 and J usage is TRBJ2-2, with TRBD1 matching 11 bases. The ends lost 0 bases at V and 4 bases at J; junction bases unmatched: 2. This CDR3 is built from 16 residues. Germline values: CDR1 SGHNT, CDR2 YYREEE (reference sequence).

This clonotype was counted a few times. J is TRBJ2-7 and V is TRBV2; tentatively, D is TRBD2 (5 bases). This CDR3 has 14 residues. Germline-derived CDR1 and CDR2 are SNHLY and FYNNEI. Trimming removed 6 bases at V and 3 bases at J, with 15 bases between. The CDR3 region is CASRPGSLLYEQYF. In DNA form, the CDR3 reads TGTGCCAGCAGGCCGGGATCACTCCTCTACGAGCAGTACTTC. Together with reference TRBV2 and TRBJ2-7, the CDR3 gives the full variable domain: EPEVTQTPSHQVTQMGQEVILRCVPISNHLYFYWYRQILGQKVEFLVSFYNNEISEKSEIFDDQFSVERPDGSNFTLKIRSTKLEDSAMYFCASRPGSLLYEQYFGPGTRLTVT.

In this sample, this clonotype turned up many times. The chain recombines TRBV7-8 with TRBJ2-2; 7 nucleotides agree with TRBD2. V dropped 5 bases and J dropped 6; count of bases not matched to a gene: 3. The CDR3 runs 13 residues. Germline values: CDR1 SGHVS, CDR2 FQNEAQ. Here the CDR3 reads CASSELASGELFF. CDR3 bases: TGTGCCAGCAGCGAACTAGCGTCCGGGGAGCTGTTTTTT.

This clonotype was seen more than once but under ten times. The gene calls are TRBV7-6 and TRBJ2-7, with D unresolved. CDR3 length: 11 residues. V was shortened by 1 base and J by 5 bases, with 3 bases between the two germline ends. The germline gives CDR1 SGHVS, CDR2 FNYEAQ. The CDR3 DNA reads TGTGCCAGCAGCTTAGAGAACGAGCAGTACTTC. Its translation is CASSLENEQYF. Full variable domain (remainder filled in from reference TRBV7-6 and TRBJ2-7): GAGVSQSPRYKVTKRGQDVALRCDPISGHVSLYWYRQALGQGPEFLTYFNYEAQQDKSGLPNDRFSAERPEGSISTLTIQRTEQRDSAMYRCASSLENEQYFGPGTRLTVT.

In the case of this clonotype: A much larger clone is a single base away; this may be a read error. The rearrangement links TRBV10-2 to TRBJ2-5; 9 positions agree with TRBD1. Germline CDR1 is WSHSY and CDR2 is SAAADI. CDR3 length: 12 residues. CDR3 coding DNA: TGTGCCAGCAGGACAGGGGTAGAGACCCAGTACTTC. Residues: CASRTGVETQYF.

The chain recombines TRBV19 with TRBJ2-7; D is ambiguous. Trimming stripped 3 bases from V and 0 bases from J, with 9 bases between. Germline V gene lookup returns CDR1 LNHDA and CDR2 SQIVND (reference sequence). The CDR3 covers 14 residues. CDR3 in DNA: TGTGCCAGTAGTATGGGAAAGGCCTCCTACGAGCAGTACTTC. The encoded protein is CASSMGKASYEQYF.

CDR3 loop: CASSLGQLYGYTF. The DNA of the CDR3 is TGCGCCAGCAGCTTGGGACAGCTCTATGGCTACACCTTC. The chain couples TRBV5-1 to TRBJ1-2; TRBD1 is a possible D gene (5 bases). Germline V gives CDR1 SGHRS, CDR2 YFSETQ. The CDR3 extends over 13 amino acids. Trimming took 0 bases from V and 4 from J, leaving 7 bases between them.

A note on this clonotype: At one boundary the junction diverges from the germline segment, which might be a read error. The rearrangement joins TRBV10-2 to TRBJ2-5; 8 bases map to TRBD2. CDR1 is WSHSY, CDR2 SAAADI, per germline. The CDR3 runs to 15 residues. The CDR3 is CASSFQGSGGETQYF. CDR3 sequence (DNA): TGTGCCAGCAGCTTCCAGGGGAGCGGGGGAGAGACCCAGTACTTC.

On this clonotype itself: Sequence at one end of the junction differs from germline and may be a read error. The CDR3 sequence: CASSSNNDGYTF. Written as DNA, the CDR3 is TGCGCCAGCAGCTCGAATAACGACGGCTACACCTTC. The chain joins TRBV7-9 to TRBJ1-2, with D uncertain. The CDR3 length is 12 residues. Per germline, CDR1 SEHNR and CDR2 FQNEAQ (reference sequence).

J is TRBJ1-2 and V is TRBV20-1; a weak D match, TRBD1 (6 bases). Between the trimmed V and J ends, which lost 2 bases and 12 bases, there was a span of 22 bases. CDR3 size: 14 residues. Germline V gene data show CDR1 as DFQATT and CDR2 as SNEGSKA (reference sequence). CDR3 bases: TGCAGTGCTAGAAGGGGGGGTGTGCCGGGAAGTGACACCTTC. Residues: CSARRGGVPGSDTF.

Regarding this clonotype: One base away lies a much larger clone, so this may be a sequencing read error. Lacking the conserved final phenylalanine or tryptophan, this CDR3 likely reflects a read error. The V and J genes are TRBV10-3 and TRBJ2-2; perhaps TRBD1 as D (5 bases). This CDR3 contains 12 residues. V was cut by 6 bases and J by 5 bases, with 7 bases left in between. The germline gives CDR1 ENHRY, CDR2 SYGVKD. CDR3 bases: TGTGCCATCAGGGCAGGGACCGGGGAGCTGTTTCTT. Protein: CAIRAGTGELFL.

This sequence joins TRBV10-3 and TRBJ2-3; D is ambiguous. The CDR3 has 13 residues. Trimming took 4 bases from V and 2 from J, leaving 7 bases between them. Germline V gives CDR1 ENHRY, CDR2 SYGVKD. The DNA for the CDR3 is TGTGCCATCAGTGTCACGATCACAGATACGCAGTATTTT. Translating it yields CAISVTITDTQYF.

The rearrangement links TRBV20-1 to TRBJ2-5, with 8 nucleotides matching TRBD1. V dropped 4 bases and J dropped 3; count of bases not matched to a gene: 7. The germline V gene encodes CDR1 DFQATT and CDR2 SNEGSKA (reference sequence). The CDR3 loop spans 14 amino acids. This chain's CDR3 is CSAMPSDREETQYF. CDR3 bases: TGCAGTGCTATGCCCTCGGACAGGGAAGAGACCCAGTACTTC.

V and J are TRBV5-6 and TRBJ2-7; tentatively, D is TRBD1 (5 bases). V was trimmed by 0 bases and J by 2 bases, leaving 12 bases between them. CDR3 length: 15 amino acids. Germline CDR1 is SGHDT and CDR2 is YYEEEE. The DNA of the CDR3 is TGTGCCAGCAGCTTGGGGGGCTTCTCCACCTACGAGCAGTACTTC. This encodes CASSLGGFSTYEQYF.

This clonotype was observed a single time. The CDR3 nucleotides are TGTGCCAGCAGCTTATTTATGGCCTTGAACACTGAAGCTTTCTTT. This translates into CASSLFMALNTEAFF. V is TRBV7-6 and J is TRBJ1-1; D remains ambiguous. This CDR3 has 15 residues. CDR1 is SGHVS, CDR2 FNYEAQ, per germline. V was shortened by 2 bases and J by 0 bases, with 10 bases between the two germline ends.

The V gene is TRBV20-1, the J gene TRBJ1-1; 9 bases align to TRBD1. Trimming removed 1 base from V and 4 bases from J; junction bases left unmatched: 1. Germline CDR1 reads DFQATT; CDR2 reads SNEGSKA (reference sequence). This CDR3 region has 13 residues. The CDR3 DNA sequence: TGCAGTGCTAGAGGGGACAGGGCCACTGAAGCTTTCTTT. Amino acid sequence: CSARGDRATEAFF.

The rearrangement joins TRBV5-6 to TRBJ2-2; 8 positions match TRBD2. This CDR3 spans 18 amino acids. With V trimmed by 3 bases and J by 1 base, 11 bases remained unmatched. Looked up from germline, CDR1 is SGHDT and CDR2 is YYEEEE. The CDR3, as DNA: TGTGCCAGCAGCTCAATACCGGGGACTAGGCTGAACACCGGGGAGCTGTTTTTT. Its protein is CASSSIPGTRLNTGELFF.

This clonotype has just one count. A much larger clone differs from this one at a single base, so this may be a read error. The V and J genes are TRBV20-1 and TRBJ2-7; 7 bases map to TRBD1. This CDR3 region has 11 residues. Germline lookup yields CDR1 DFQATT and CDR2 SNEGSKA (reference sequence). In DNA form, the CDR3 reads TGCGGTGCTTTTAATCGGGACAGGCAGTACTTC. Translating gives CGAFNRDRQYF.